A selection of T cell receptor beta chains follows, all from one sample in a study of CD8 T cells in Susac syndrome. TCRdb reprocessed the immunoSEQ multiplex PCR reads via MiXCR and lists one record per CDR3 protein. The sample carries 120,000 to 150,000 distinct CDR3 sequences, approximately 94% recorded once. Sequencing was performed on CD4+ T cells from PBMCs. Receptors were obtained from a human donor with Susac syndrome. CDR3s include the opening cysteine and the closing phenylalanine or tryptophan. The D gene is left open where the match is weak.

>NA|TRBJ1-2|TRBV14
CASSPSWRNYGYTF
TGTGCCAGCAGCCCCAGTTGGCGGAACTATGGCTACACCTTC
>NA|TRBJ1-2|TRBV5-6
CASSRPRTATYGYTF
TGTGCCAGCAGCCGTCCCCGGACCGCAACCTATGGCTACACCTTC
>NA|TRBJ1-6|TRBV4-1
CASSQEIQGYNSPLHF
TGCGCCAGCAGCCAAGAGATCCAGGGGTATAATTCACCCCTCCACTTT
>TRBD1|TRBJ2-3|TRBV6-6
CASSPDRVSDTQYF
TGTGCCAGCAGCCCGGACAGGGTGTCAGATACGCAGTATTTT
>NA|TRBJ1-5|TRBV28
CASSLGNRAQPQHF
TGTGCCAGCAGTTTGGGGAACAGGGCTCAGCCCCAGCATTTT
>NA|TRBJ2-5|TRBV3-1
CASSPIGYQETQYF
TGTGCCAGCAGTCCCATTGGGTACCAAGAGACCCAGTACTTC
>TRBD2|TRBJ2-5|TRBV5-6
CASSLASGGIQETQYF
TGTGCCAGCAGCTTGGCTAGCGGGGGCATTCAAGAGACCCAGTACTTC
>NA|TRBJ1-2|TRBV7-3
CASSPRRGDGYTF
TGTGCCAGCAGCCCTCGCAGGGGAGATGGCTACACCTTC
>TRBD1|TRBJ2-7|TRBV5-1
CASSNRDRVYEQYF
TGCGCCAGCAGCAACCGGGACAGGGTTTACGAGCAGTACTTC
>NA|TRBJ2-1|TRBV29-1
CSVEGVAVLPTNEQFF
TGCAGCGTTGAAGGGGTTGCGGTCCTCCCTACGAATGAGCAGTTCTTC
>TRBD2|TRBJ2-5|TRBV4-1
CASSQDRVASGRKTQYF
TGCGCCAGCAGCCAAGACCGAGTGGCCAGCGGGAGAAAGACCCAGTACTTC